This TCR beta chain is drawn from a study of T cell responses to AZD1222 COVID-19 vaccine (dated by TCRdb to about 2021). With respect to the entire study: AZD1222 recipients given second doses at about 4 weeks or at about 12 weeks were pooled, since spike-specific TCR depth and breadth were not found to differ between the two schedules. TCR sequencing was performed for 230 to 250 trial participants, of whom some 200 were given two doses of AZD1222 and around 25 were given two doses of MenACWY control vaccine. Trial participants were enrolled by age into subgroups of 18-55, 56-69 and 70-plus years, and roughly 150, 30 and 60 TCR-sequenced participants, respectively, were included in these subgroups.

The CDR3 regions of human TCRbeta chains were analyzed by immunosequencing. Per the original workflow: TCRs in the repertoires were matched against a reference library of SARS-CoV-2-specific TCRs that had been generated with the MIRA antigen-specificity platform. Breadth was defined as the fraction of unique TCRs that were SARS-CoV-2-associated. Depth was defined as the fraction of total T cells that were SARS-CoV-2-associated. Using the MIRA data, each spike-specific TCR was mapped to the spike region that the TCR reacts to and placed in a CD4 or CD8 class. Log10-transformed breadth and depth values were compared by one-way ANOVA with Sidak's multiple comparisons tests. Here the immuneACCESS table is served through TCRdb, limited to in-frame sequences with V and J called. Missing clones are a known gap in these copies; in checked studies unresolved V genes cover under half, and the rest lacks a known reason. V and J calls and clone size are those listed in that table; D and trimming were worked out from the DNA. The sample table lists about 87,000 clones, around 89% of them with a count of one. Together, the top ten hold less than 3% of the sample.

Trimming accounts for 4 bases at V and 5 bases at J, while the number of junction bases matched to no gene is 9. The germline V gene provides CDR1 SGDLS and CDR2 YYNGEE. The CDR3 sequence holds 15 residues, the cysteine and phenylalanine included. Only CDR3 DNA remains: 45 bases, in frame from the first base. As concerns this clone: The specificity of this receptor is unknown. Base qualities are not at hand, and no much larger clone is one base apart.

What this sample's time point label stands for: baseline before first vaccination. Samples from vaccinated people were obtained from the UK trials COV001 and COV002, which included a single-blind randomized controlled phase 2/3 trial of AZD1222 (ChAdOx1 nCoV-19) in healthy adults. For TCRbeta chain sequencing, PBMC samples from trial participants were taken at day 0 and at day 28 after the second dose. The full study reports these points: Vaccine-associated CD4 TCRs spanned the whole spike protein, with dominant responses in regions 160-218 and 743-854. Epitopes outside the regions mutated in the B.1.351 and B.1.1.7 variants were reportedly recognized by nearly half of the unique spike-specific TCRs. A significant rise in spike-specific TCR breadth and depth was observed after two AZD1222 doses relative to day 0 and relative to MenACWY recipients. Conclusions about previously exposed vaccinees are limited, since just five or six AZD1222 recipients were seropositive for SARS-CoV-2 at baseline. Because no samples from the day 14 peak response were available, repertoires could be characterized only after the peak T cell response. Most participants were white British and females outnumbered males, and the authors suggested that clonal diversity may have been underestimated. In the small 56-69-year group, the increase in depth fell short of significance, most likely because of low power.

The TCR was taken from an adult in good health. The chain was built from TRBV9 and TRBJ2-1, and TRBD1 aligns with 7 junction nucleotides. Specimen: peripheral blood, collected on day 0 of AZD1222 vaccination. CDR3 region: CASSKSDRSHNEQFF. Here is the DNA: TGTGCCAGCAGCAAGTCGGACAGGTCCCACAATGAGCAGTTCTTC.